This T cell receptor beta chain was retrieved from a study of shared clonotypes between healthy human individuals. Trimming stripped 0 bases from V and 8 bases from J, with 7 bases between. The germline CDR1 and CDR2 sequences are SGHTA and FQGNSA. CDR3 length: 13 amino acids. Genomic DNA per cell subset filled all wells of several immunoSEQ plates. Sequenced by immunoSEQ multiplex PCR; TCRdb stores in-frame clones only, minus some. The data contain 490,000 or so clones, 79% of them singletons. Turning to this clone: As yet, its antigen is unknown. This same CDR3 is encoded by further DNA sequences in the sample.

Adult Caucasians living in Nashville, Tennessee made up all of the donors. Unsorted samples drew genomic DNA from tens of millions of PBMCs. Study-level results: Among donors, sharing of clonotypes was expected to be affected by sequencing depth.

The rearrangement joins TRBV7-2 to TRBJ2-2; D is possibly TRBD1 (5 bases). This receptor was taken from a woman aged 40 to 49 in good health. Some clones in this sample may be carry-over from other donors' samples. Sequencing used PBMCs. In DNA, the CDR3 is TGTGCCAGCAGCTTAGCGAGACAGGGGGAGCTGTTTTTT. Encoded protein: CASSLARQGELFF.